This TCR beta chain was identified during a study of T cell responses to AZD1222 COVID-19 vaccine (dated by TCRdb to the early 2020s). About the study as a whole: AZD1222 recipients with second doses at about 4 weeks or about 12 weeks were pooled, because spike-specific TCR depth and breadth did not differ between schedules. TCR sequencing covered roughly 230 trial participants: some 210 given two doses of AZD1222 and 26 given two doses of MenACWY control vaccine. Trial participants were enrolled into age subgroups of 18-55, 56-69 and 70-plus years, which contained about 150, 27 and 61 TCR-sequenced participants, respectively. General study outcomes and caveats: The whole spike protein was spanned by vaccine-associated CD4 TCRs, and dominant responses were seen in regions 160-218 and 743-854. Epitopes outside the regions mutated in the B.1.351 and B.1.1.7 variants were reportedly recognized by nearly half of the unique spike-specific TCRs. After two AZD1222 doses, both the breadth and the depth of spike-specific TCRs were significantly higher than at day 0 and than in MenACWY recipients. Conclusions about previously exposed vaccinees are limited because only a handful of AZD1222 recipients were SARS-CoV-2 seropositive at baseline. No day 14 peak-response samples were available, so repertoires were characterized only after the peak T cell response. Most participants were white British and females outnumbered males, and the authors suggested that clonal diversity may have been underestimated. The 56-69-year group was small, and its depth increase did not reach significance, likely because of low power.

This sample's time point label indicates: baseline before first vaccination. The vaccinee samples were drawn from two UK trials, COV001 and COV002, one of which was a single-blind randomized controlled phase 2/3 trial testing AZD1222 (ChAdOx1 nCoV-19) in healthy adults. Trial participant PBMC samples were collected at day 0 and day 28 after the second dose for TCRbeta chain sequencing. The CDR3 regions of human TCRbeta chains were analyzed by immunosequencing. In the original analysis: TCRs in the repertoires were compared against a reference library of SARS-CoV-2-specific TCRs that had been generated with the MIRA antigen-specificity platform. Breadth was defined as the fraction of unique TCRs that were SARS-CoV-2-associated, and depth was defined as the fraction of total T cells that were SARS-CoV-2-associated. Using the MIRA data, each spike-specific TCR was mapped to the spike region that the TCR reacts to and placed in a CD4 or CD8 class. Log10-transformed breadth and depth values were compared by one-way ANOVA with Sidak's multiple comparisons tests. TCRdb's version of the immuneACCESS table is confined to in-frame rearrangements and falls short of the full clone set. An unresolved V gene accounts for under half of the shortfall where checked; the remainder is of unknown origin. V and J calls and clone size are those listed in that table; D and trimming were worked out from the DNA. The sample table records more than 70,000 clones; about 87% of these occur just once. The ten largest clones add up to around 17% of the sample.

This clone appeared once. Its antigen remains undetermined. Per-base quality was not reported, and no clone a single base away is much larger than it. The trim is 4 bases for V and 3 bases for J, with a gap of 16 bases between the germline ends. CDR3 length: 16 amino acids, cysteine to phenylalanine. Only CDR3 DNA is held: 48 bases, read in frame from base 1. Reading the germline V gene gives CDR1 SGHNT and CDR2 YENEEA. The receptor comes from an adult in good health. This chain is built from TRBV11-3 and TRBJ2-1; the D region possibly corresponds to TRBD1 (6 bases align). The material was peripheral blood, obtained on day 0 of AZD1222 vaccination. The CDR3 protein sequence reads: CASSYRESGDYNEQFF. The bases read TGTGCCAGCAGCTACAGGGAGAGCGGTGACTACAATGAGCAGTTCTTC.